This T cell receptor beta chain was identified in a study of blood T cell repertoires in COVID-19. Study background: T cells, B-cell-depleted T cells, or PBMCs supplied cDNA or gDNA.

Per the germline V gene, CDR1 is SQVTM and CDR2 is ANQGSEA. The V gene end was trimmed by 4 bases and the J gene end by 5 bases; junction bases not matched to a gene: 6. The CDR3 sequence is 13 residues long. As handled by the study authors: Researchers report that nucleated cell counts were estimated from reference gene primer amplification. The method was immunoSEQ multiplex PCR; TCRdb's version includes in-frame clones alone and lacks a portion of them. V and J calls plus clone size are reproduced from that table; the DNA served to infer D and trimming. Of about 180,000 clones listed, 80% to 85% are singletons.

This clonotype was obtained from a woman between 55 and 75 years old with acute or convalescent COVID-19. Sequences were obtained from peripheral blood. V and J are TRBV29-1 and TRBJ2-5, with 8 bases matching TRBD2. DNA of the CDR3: TGCAGCGTTGCAGGGACTAGTATTGAGACCCAGTACTTC. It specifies CSVAGTSIETQYF.